This TCR beta chain is from a study of response to subunit inactivated influenza vaccine. MiXCR, applied by TCRdb to the RT-PCR reads, yields one record per CDR3 protein. The sample lists 450,000 to 700,000 distinct CDR3 sequences, roughly 15% occurring once. Study-wide results and caveats: The authors suggested that few new T cells are recruited per seasonal influenza vaccination.

After removal of 6 bases from V and 4 bases from J, the junction contained 13 bases not matched to a gene. The CDR3 extends over 18 amino acids. This clonotype occurred a few times. Antigen specificity is unknown. This sample comprised PBMCs from blood, obtained approximately 13 days after vaccination. The receptor was isolated from a middle-aged man who received an inactivated influenza vaccine. V is TRBV12-3 or TRBV12-4 and J is TRBJ2-1; 12 bases fit TRBD1. The CDR3 sequence: CASRSWTEGQGAYNEQFF. The CDR3 DNA is TGTGCCAGCAGATCCTGGACCGAGGGACAGGGGGCTTACAATGAGCAGTTCTTC.